The T cell receptor (beta chain) under discussion was sequenced for a study of OX40 agonist ivuxolimab in advanced cancers. The wider study: At approximately 80% male, the cohort had a mean age of approximately 60 years, ranging from roughly 23 to 80. People who had prior anti-PD-1, anti-PD-L1 or anti-CTLA-4 therapy could take part, and around 39% had some.

V lost 2 bases, J lost 2 bases, and 16 bases lay in between. Germline CDR1 is SGHVS and CDR2 is FNYEAQ. The CDR3 extends over 17 amino acids. As to this clone: Its antigen remains unidentified.

Measured with immunoSEQ multiplex PCR; TCRdb has only the in-frame clones, and not every one. The sample carries about 19,000 clones, around 79% recorded once. Study-wide results and limits: Expanded peripheral T cells had an undetermined antigen specificity. Doses of 0.1 to 3.0 mg/kg were accompanied by clonal expansion of CD4+ and CD8+ blood T cells by week 6.

The sequence derives from an adult with an advanced solid tumor such as melanoma, head and neck, liver or kidney cancer. Sequences were derived from CD4+ or CD8+ T cells sorted from blood, sampled in a trial of the OX40 agonist ivuxolimab. The rearrangement uses TRBV7-6 and TRBJ1-5; D is possibly TRBD1 (6 bases). The chain's CDR3 is CASSLSSGAGGNQPQHF. DNA of the CDR3: TGTGCCAGCAGCTTATCTTCAGGGGCGGGTGGCAATCAGCCCCAGCATTTT.